The 30 T cell receptor beta chains below were found in one sample sequenced in a study of blood T cell repertoires in COVID-19 (dated by TCRdb to about 2020). The library was made by the immunoSEQ multiplex PCR assay. This immuneACCESS table, as held by TCRdb, lists in-frame sequences with V and J called but not all clones. Of the missing ones, under half trace to an unresolved V gene in checked studies; the others have no known cause. For this sample the table gives 250,000 to 300,000 clones, of which approximately 89% were detected only once. The ten largest make up 12% of the sample. Sequencing was done on a sample of peripheral blood. These receptors were obtained from a woman in her sixties or seventies with acute or convalescent COVID-19.

The V and J genes are TRBV11-2 and TRBJ1-4; 12 bases line up with TRBD1. Germline CDR1 reads SGHAT; CDR2 reads FQNNGV. This CDR3 has 19 amino acids. The J segment lost 8 bases and the V segment lost 4 bases, leaving 17 bases of the junction unmatched. The CDR3 nucleotides are TGTGCCAGCAGCTCACAAGGGACAGGGGGCTCTTCCTTCGGGGAAAAACTGTTTTTT. This codes for CASSSQGTGGSSFGEKLFF.

V usage is TRBV28 and J usage is TRBJ1-1; 7 nucleotides match TRBD1. The CDR3 contains 15 residues. Germline assignment: CDR1 MDHEN and CDR2 SYDVKM. J was trimmed by 0 bases and V by 6 bases; bases with no gene match: 7. CDR3 region: CASRHKTGMNTEAFF. As DNA, the CDR3 is TGTGCCAGCAGACACAAGACAGGGATGAACACTGAAGCTTTCTTT.

This chain links TRBV2 with TRBJ2-3; possible D gene TRBD1, 6 bases. The CDR3 totals 15 residues. Between the trimmed V and J ends, which lost 1 base and 2 bases, there was a span of 10 bases. Germline V CDR1 and CDR2: SNHLY, FYNNEI. CDR3 sequence: CASSEGQESTDTQYF. The CDR3 DNA is TGTGCCAGCAGTGAAGGACAGGAGTCCACAGATACGCAGTATTTT.

The chain joins TRBV9 to TRBJ2-2; TRBD1 matches 10 bases. V dropped 4 bases and J dropped 3; count of bases not matched to a gene: 3. CDR1 and CDR2 from the germline V gene are SGDLS and YYNGEE. CDR3 length: 15 residues. CDR3 loop: CASSPGQGDTGELFF. DNA of the CDR3: TGTGCCAGCAGCCCCGGACAGGGGGACACCGGGGAGCTGTTTTTT.

The gene calls are TRBV6-5 and TRBJ2-7; maybe TRBD1 (6 bases). In germline, CDR1 is MNHEY, CDR2 SVGAGI. The CDR3 covers 14 residues. Trimming left V 0 bases short and J 12 bases short, with 18 bases between. The CDR3 DNA is TGTGCCAGCAGTTACTCGAGGGGGACGGATCACGTGTACTTC. Its translation: CASSYSRGTDHVYF.

The chain links TRBV2 to TRBJ1-4, with D unclear. Between the trimmed V and J ends, which lost 8 bases and 5 bases, there was a span of 12 bases. The CDR3 runs 13 residues. CDR1 is SNHLY, CDR2 FYNNEI, per germline. The CDR3 coding sequence is TGTGCCAGCTTAGGGAGGAGGAATGAAAAACTGTTTTTT. Translating gives CASLGRRNEKLFF.

The V gene is TRBV6-2 or TRBV6-3, the J gene TRBJ1-5, with a weak D call TRBD1 (5 bases). Looked up from germline, CDR1 is MNHEY and CDR2 is SVGEGT. The CDR3 runs to 11 residues. V gave up 5 bases and J gave up 6 bases, with 5 bases separating them. In DNA form, the CDR3 reads TGTGCCAGCAGTCAGGGTCAGCCCCAGCATTTT. Protein: CASSQGQPQHF.

This chain links TRBV7-9 with TRBJ1-6; 7 bases line up with TRBD1. CDR1 is SEHNR and CDR2 is FQNEAQ in the germline V gene (reference sequence). V shed 4 bases, J shed 4 bases, and the junction held 7 bases outside the gene matches. The CDR3 totals 16 residues. The CDR3 DNA reads TGTGCCAGCAGCTCAACGCGACAGGGATATAATTCACCCCTCCACTTT. Protein product: CASSSTRQGYNSPLHF.

The chain has TRBV7-9 and TRBJ1-5; 7 nucleotides align to TRBD1. The CDR3 extends over 17 amino acids. V gave up 0 bases and J gave up 4 bases; unmatched junction bases: 9. Germline assignment: CDR1 SEHNR and CDR2 FQNEAQ (reference sequence). The CDR3 spells CASSLALTGNPNQPQHF. The CDR3 bases are TGTGCCAGCAGCTTAGCCCTGACAGGGAATCCTAATCAGCCCCAGCATTTT.

The chain links TRBV4-2 to TRBJ1-1, with a possible D match to TRBD1 (6 bases). V lost 5 bases and J 4 bases, leaving 11 bases between the germline ends. Germline CDR1 and CDR2: LGHNA and YNFKEQ. The CDR3 loop spans 13 amino acids. The CDR3 nucleotides are TGTGCCAGCAGCGAGAACAGGGCCACTGAAGCTTTCTTT. As protein: CASSENRATEAFF.

The chain combines TRBV6-2 or TRBV6-3 with TRBJ2-6, with 13 bases identical to TRBD2. CDR1 and CDR2 (germline): MNHEY, SVGEGT. J gave up 2 bases and V 4 bases, and 5 bases lay outside the gene matches. The CDR3 loop spans 18 amino acids. The CDR3 loop reads CASSSGTSGMTGANVLTF. The CDR3 coding sequence is TGTGCCAGCAGTTCCGGGACTAGCGGGATGACTGGGGCCAACGTCCTGACTTTC.

To note about this clone: The junction does not match germline at one end; this may be a read error. The chain couples TRBV4-1 to TRBJ2-7; a possible D gene is TRBD2 (6 bases). Germline CDR1 and CDR2: MGHRA and YSYEKL. The CDR3 has 14 amino acids. CDR3 coding DNA: TGCGCCAGCAGCCAGAACCGGGACTCCAACGAGCAGTACTTC. Its protein is CASSQNRDSNEQYF.

The V gene is TRBV5-4, the J gene TRBJ1-2; no clear D. Germline V gives CDR1 SGHNT, CDR2 YYREEE (reference sequence). This CDR3 is 15 amino acids long. Deletions cut 4 bases from V and 8 bases from J, with 21 bases between. The CDR3 region is CASSPSGISSGGYTF. The CDR3 DNA reads as TGTGCCAGCAGCCCCTCGGGGATTTCTTCGGGCGGCTACACCTTC.

The sample holds one count of this clone. One junction end does not reproduce the germline sequence, and a read error may be involved. The V gene is TRBV27, the J gene TRBJ1-6, with a tentative D call TRBD1 (5 bases). This CDR3 contains 16 residues. CDR1 MNHEY and CDR2 SMNVEV come from the germline V gene (reference sequence). CDR3 nucleotide sequence: TGTGCCAGCAGTTATTCAACAGGCTCCTTTAATTCACCCCTCCACTTT. It codes for CASSYSTGSFNSPLHF.

The chain carries TRBV7-2 and TRBJ1-6, with 9 positions matching TRBD1. The CDR3 is 15 amino acids. In germline, CDR1 is SGHTA, CDR2 FQGNSA. J was trimmed by 7 bases and V by 5 bases; bases with no gene match: 6. CDR3 amino acids: CASSPRGTGNSPLHF. DNA of the CDR3: TGTGCCAGCAGCCCTCGAGGGACAGGGAATTCACCCCTCCACTTT.

The V and J genes are TRBV3-1 (or the pseudogene TRBV3-2) and TRBJ2-7; 10 nucleotides agree with TRBD2. V gave up 0 bases and J gave up 0 bases; unmatched junction bases: 11. CDR1 LGHDT and CDR2 YNNKEL come from the germline V gene (reference sequence). The CDR3 consists of 19 residues. The CDR3 bases are TGTGCCAGCAGCCAAGATAGCGGGGGGCCGACAATTAACTCCTACGAGCAGTACTTC. It codes for CASSQDSGGPTINSYEQYF.

CDR3: CASSTGLAGGETQYF. Here the CDR3 DNA reads TGTGCCAGTAGTACGGGACTAGCGGGAGGAGAGACCCAGTACTTC. The rearrangement joins TRBV19 to TRBJ2-5, with 15 bases matching TRBD2. Looked up from germline, CDR1 is LNHDA and CDR2 is SQIVND (reference sequence). CDR3 length: 15 residues. Trimming took 4 bases from V and 4 from J; bases not matched to a gene: 1.

Details on this clone: The sample contains more than one DNA sequence encoding this CDR3. The chain links TRBV7-9 to TRBJ1-2; 9 bases are a match to TRBD1. The length of the CDR3 is 14 residues. V lost 5 bases and J lost 2; bases outside the gene matches: 3. Per the germline V gene, CDR1 is SEHNR and CDR2 is FQNEAQ (reference sequence). In DNA, the CDR3 is TGTGCCAGCAGCCCGGGACAGGGAAACTATGGCTACACCTTC. This sequence encodes CASSPGQGNYGYTF.

This chain links TRBV7-2 with TRBJ1-6; TRBD1 matches 7 bases. The V and J ends lost 5 bases and 7 bases, in that order; junction bases with no gene match: 11. Germline CDR1 and CDR2: SGHTA and FQGNSA. The CDR3 totals 16 residues. This CDR3 reads CASSPPRQGRNSPLHF. The CDR3 coding sequence is TGTGCCAGCAGCCCCCCTCGACAGGGTCGGAATTCACCCCTCCACTTT. The entire variable domain, with the rest obtained from reference TRBV7-2 and TRBJ1-6, is as follows: GAGVSQSPSNKVTEKGKDVELRCDPISGHTALYWYRQSLGQGLEFLIYFQGNSAPDKSGLPSDRFSAERTGGSVSTLTIQRTQQEDSAVYLCASSPPRQGRNSPLHFGNGTRLTVT.

The chain employs TRBV28 and TRBJ2-7; 9 bases match TRBD1. The junction had 9 bases not matched to a gene; V was cut back by 7 bases and J by 2 bases. Germline V gene lookup returns CDR1 MDHEN and CDR2 SYDVKM. The CDR3 has 15 amino acids. The CDR3 protein is CASTITGTGTYEQYF. The CDR3 DNA reads TGTGCCAGCACCATCACCGGGACAGGGACCTACGAGCAGTACTTC. Supplemented by reference TRBV28 and TRBJ2-7, the full variable domain reads DVKVTQSSRYLVKRTGEKVFLECVQDMDHENMFWYRQDPGLGLRLIYFSYDVKMKEKGDIPEGYSVSREKKERFSLILESASTNQTSMYLCASTITGTGTYEQYFGPGTRLTVT.

The chain carries TRBV28 and TRBJ1-2, with a tentative D call TRBD1 (5 bases). CDR1 MDHEN and CDR2 SYDVKM come from the germline V gene. V was trimmed by 5 bases and J by 3 bases, leaving 13 bases between them. The CDR3 covers 14 residues. The CDR3: CASSRSQGYYGYTF. Written as DNA, the CDR3 is TGTGCCAGCAGTCGGAGCCAGGGTTACTATGGCTACACCTTC.

This clone was counted only a few times. Other DNA sequences from this sample encode an identical CDR3 as well. The CDR3 DNA follows: TGCGCCAGCAGCCAAGATACAGGGAATAATTCACCCCTCCACTTT. Its translation: CASSQDTGNNSPLHF. The genes are TRBV4-3 and TRBJ1-6; D may be TRBD1 (6 bases). The CDR3 totals 15 residues. Germline values: CDR1 LGHNA, CDR2 YSLEER. V was trimmed by 0 bases and J by 5 bases, leaving 8 bases between them.

The rearrangement uses TRBV7-9 and TRBJ1-6, with 7 bases matching TRBD1. Germline V lookup: CDR1 SEHNR, CDR2 FQNEAQ (reference sequence). The CDR3 sequence is 17 residues long. The V and J ends lost 1 base and 6 bases, in that order; junction bases with no gene match: 9. DNA of the CDR3: TGTGCCAGCAGCTTAGGTAGCCCTGGGACAGTTAATTCACCCCTCCACTTT. This encodes CASSLGSPGTVNSPLHF.

This clone was observed a single time. The rearrangement links TRBV30 to TRBJ1-2, with unresolved D. CDR3 length: 15 amino acids. Trimming shortened V by 3 bases and J by 4 bases, and 18 bases separated the two germline ends. Germline V gene lookup returns CDR1 GTSNPN and CDR2 SVGIG (reference sequence). DNA for the CDR3: TGTGCCTGGAGGATACGATCCCGGAACAGCTATGGCTACACCTTC. As protein: CAWRIRSRNSYGYTF.

This chain uses TRBV30 with TRBJ1-2; tentative D call: TRBD1 (5 bases). Germline-derived CDR1 and CDR2 are GTSNPN and SVGIG (reference sequence). The ends were cut back, 0 bases at V and 4 bases at J, with 27 bases in the middle. The CDR3 runs to 19 residues. The CDR3 nucleotides read TGTGCCTGGAGTGTAACGCGCGGGACGAAGTATAGATATAGCTATGGCTACACCTTC. It codes for CAWSVTRGTKYRYSYGYTF.

The chain combines TRBV5-1 with TRBJ1-2, with D maybe TRBD1 (5 bases). With 0 bases removed from V and 4 bases from J, the gap between germline ends came to 7 bases. The CDR3 consists of 13 residues. Per the germline V gene, CDR1 is SGHRS and CDR2 is YFSETQ. The chain's CDR3 is CASSLGTGYGYTF. The CDR3 DNA sequence: TGCGCCAGCAGCTTGGGCACAGGCTATGGCTACACCTTC.

The rearrangement joins TRBV27 to TRBJ1-4; D uncertain. Trimming took off 11 bases at V and 8 bases at J, with 12 bases between the two ends. The germline V gene encodes CDR1 MNHEY and CDR2 SMNVEV (reference sequence). This CDR3 is built from 11 residues. The CDR3 DNA is TGTGCCGAGGGAAAACACGAAAAACTGTTTTTT. Amino acid sequence: CAEGKHEKLFF.

This sequence joins TRBV4-1 and TRBJ1-2; 11 positions match TRBD1. The CDR3 totals 16 residues. With 1 base clipped from V and 4 bases from J, the junction kept 5 bases outside the gene matches. Germline CDR1 reads MGHRA; CDR2 reads YSYEKL. The CDR3 bases are TGCGCCAGCAGCCAAGGGGGACAGGGGGGGACCTATGGCTACACCTTC. Its protein is CASSQGGQGGTYGYTF.

V is TRBV27 and J is TRBJ2-7, with 10 positions matching TRBD2. V shed 7 bases, J shed 5 bases, and the junction held 8 bases outside the gene matches. The V gene's germline CDR1 is MNHEY and CDR2 SMNVEV (reference sequence). The CDR3 is 14 amino acids. The CDR3 DNA reads as TGTGCCAGCATTTCTAGCGGGAGCTACCACGAGCAGTACTTC. It translates to CASISSGSYHEQYF.

The chain has TRBV4-2 and TRBJ1-2; 7 positions match TRBD1. In germline, CDR1 is LGHNA, CDR2 YNFKEQ. V lost 1 base and J lost 6; bases outside the gene matches: 8. This CDR3 comprises 15 residues. CDR3: CASSQGQGDADGYTF. The CDR3 DNA is TGTGCCAGCAGCCAAGGGCAGGGGGACGCAGATGGCTACACCTTC.